A selection of T cell receptor beta chains follows, all from one sample in a study of blood T cell repertoires in COVID-19. Some clones are missing from TCRdb's copy, which holds only in-frame ones; the method was immunoSEQ multiplex PCR. The sample carries 60,000 or so clones, about 90% recorded once. The sequenced sample consisted of peripheral blood. All receptors derive from a human donor with acute or convalescent COVID-19. The donor label of this sample is uncertain. CDR3s include the opening cysteine and the closing phenylalanine or tryptophan. Fields, in order: J gene, clone size, V gene, D gene, CDR3 protein, CDR3 DNA. A D gene is named only where the DNA matches it firmly. Only some rows state a clone size, as once, few, many or a class for expanded clones.

TRBJ1-1 | . | TRBV6-4 | . | CASSYDSFMNTEAFF | TGTGCCAGCAGCTATGACAGTTTTATGAACACTGAAGCTTTCTTT
TRBJ1-1 | few | TRBV15 | . | CATSRVAEGAAFF | TGTGCCACCAGCAGAGTGGCGGAAGGGGCAGCTTTCTTT
TRBJ2-7 | . | TRBV10-3 | TRBD1 | CAITKTGSSYEQYF | TGTGCCATCACTAAGACAGGGAGCTCCTACGAGCAGTACTTC
TRBJ2-1 | . | TRBV7-3 | TRBD2 | CASSPAPLAGVNEQFF | TGTGCCAGCAGCCCTGCCCCGCTAGCGGGAGTCAATGAGCAGTTCTTC
TRBJ1-3 | large | TRBV7-9 | TRBD1 | CASSFGQGAGNTIYF | TGTGCCAGCAGCTTCGGCCAGGGGGCTGGAAACACCATATATTTT
TRBJ2-3 | . | TRBV7-8 | . | CASSLVTGWDVDTQYF | TGTGCCAGCAGCTTAGTTACAGGGTGGGATGTTGATACGCAGTATTTT
TRBJ1-1 | . | TRBV29-1 | TRBD1 | CSVGKGQGASSGTEAFF | TGCAGCGTTGGGAAAGGACAGGGGGCTAGTAGTGGCACTGAAGCTTTCTTT
TRBJ1-2 | . | TRBV20-1 | . | CSASAVLNYGYTF | TGCAGTGCTAGTGCCGTTCTTAACTATGGCTACACCTTC
TRBJ1-1 | . | TRBV7-9 | TRBD1 | CASSSLTGQGNTEAFF | TGTGCCAGCAGCTCCCTAACCGGACAGGGGAACACTGAAGCTTTCTTT
TRBJ1-6 | . | TRBV9 | . | CASSVNADNSPLHF | TGTGCCAGCAGCGTAAATGCAGATAATTCACCCCTCCACTTT
TRBJ2-5 | once | TRBV2 | TRBD2 | CASSYLAVQETQYF | TGTGCCAGCAGTTATCTAGCGGTTCAAGAGACCCAGTACTTC
TRBJ2-5 | . | TRBV5-8 | TRBD1 | CASSKMTGAQETQYF | TGTGCCAGCAGCAAAATGACAGGGGCCCAAGAGACCCAGTACTTC
TRBJ2-7 | . | TRBV7-8 | TRBD1 | CASSPHRGPSFYEQYF | TGTGCCAGCAGCCCTCACAGGGGGCCCAGTTTCTACGAGCAGTACTTC
TRBJ2-1 | . | TRBV5-1 | TRBD2 | CASSFVGRGGTYNEQFF | TGCGCCAGCAGCTTTGTCGGTCGGGGGGGTACCTACAATGAGCAGTTCTTC
TRBJ1-2 | . | TRBV11-2 | TRBD1 | CASSRDRGAYGYTF | TGTGCCAGCAGCCGGGACAGGGGGGCCTATGGCTACACCTTC
TRBJ2-2 | . | TRBV29-1 | TRBD1 | CSGVTGANTGELFF | TGCAGCGGGGTTACAGGGGCGAACACCGGGGAGCTGTTTTTT
TRBJ2-1 | . | TRBV5-1 | . | CASSFNNEQFF | TGCGCCAGCAGCTTCAACAATGAGCAGTTCTTC
TRBJ1-4 | . | TRBV28 | . | CASRAGVTNEKLFF | TGTGCCAGCAGAGCAGGGGTCACTAATGAAAAACTGTTTTTT
TRBJ1-2 | once | TRBV30 | . | CAWSVRGVWGYTF | TGTGCCTGGAGTGTACGGGGGGTTTGGGGCTACACCTTC
TRBJ2-5 | . | TRBV19 | . | CASSMTRQRQETQYF | TGTGCCAGTAGTATGACCAGGCAGAGACAAGAGACCCAGTACTTC
TRBJ1-1 | . | TRBV6-2/TRBV6-3 | . | CASSRLGGRNTEAFF | TGTGCCAGCAGTCGACTTGGGGGCCGGAACACTGAAGCTTTCTTT
TRBJ2-2 | . | TRBV5-1 | TRBD2 | CASSVGGSTRNTGELFF | TGCGCCAGCAGCGTGGGAGGGTCGACCCGGAACACCGGGGAGCTGTTTTTT
TRBJ2-7 | . | TRBV19 | TRBD1 | CASSRGQGSYEQYF | TGTGCCAGTAGCAGAGGACAGGGCTCCTACGAGCAGTACTTC
TRBJ2-7 | few | TRBV28 | . | CASSLGVTGLSYEQYF | TGTGCCAGCAGTTTAGGGGTCACAGGGCTCTCCTACGAGCAGTACTTC
TRBJ1-2 | once | TRBV13 | TRBD1 | CASSSDRGHSNYGYTF | TGTGCCAGCAGCTCCGACAGGGGGCACTCTAACTATGGCTACACCTTC
TRBJ2-1 | few | TRBV7-3 | . | CASSFSSGEQFF | TGTGCCAGCAGCTTCTCGAGCGGGGAGCAGTTCTTC
TRBJ2-1 | . | TRBV19 | TRBD1 | CASTVGQENNEQFF | TGTGCCAGTACTGTGGGACAGGAGAACAATGAGCAGTTCTTC
TRBJ1-4 | . | TRBV9 | . | CASSPHQNEKLFF | TGTGCCAGCAGCCCCCATCAGAATGAAAAACTGTTTTTT
TRBJ1-1 | . | TRBV28 | . | CASSPAGSQGDTEAFF | TGTGCCAGCAGCCCCGCCGGGAGTCAAGGGGACACTGAAGCTTTCTTT
TRBJ1-5 | . | TRBV3-1/TRBV3-2 | . | CASSLDRFSNQPQHF | TGTGCCAGCAGCCTTGACAGGTTCAGCAATCAGCCCCAGCATTTT
TRBJ2-1 | . | TRBV14 | TRBD2 | CASSPLAGGPHNEQFF | TGTGCCAGCAGCCCATTAGCGGGAGGGCCCCACAATGAGCAGTTCTTC
TRBJ2-1 | once | TRBV7-3 | TRBD2 | CASSLTGTSGSTGQFF | TGTGCCAGCAGCTTAACTGGGACTAGCGGGAGCACAGGGCAGTTCTTC
TRBJ1-5 | . | TRBV7-2 | . | CASSLDRSNQPQHF | TGTGCCAGCAGCTTAGACAGGAGCAATCAGCCCCAGCATTTT
TRBJ2-1 | . | TRBV19 | TRBD2 | CASFAGGYNNEQFF | TGTGCCAGTTTTGCGGGGGGATATAACAATGAGCAGTTCTTC
TRBJ1-5 | . | TRBV6-6 | . | CASSHPQMRSNQPQHF | TGTGCCAGCAGTCACCCCCAAATGAGGAGCAATCAGCCCCAGCATTTT
TRBJ2-5 | . | TRBV6-5 | TRBD1 | CASSYYWTGGQETQYF | TGTGCCAGCAGTTACTATTGGACAGGGGGTCAAGAGACCCAGTACTTC
TRBJ1-4 | . | TRBV7-2 | TRBD1 | CASSLGGGGNEKLFF | TGTGCCAGCAGCTTAGGAGGGGGCGGAAATGAAAAACTGTTTTTT
TRBJ1-4 | . | TRBV27 | . | CASGPWGPIREKLFF | TGTGCCAGCGGCCCGTGGGGCCCAATACGTGAAAAACTGTTTTTT
TRBJ2-7 | . | TRBV14 | TRBD2 | CASRPSGIYEQYF | TGTGCCAGCAGGCCTAGCGGGATCTACGAGCAGTACTTC
TRBJ2-7 | . | TRBV6-5 | TRBD1 | CASTDRAEQYF | TGTGCCAGTACGGACAGGGCCGAGCAGTACTTC
TRBJ2-7 | . | TRBV7-3 | TRBD2 | CASSLLAGEDEQYF | TGTGCCAGCAGCTTACTAGCGGGAGAGGACGAGCAGTACTTC
TRBJ1-6 | . | TRBV7-3 | TRBD1 | CASSLGETGNSPLHF | TGTGCCAGCAGCTTAGGCGAGACAGGGAATTCACCCCTCCACTTT
TRBJ1-6 | few | TRBV11-2 | . | CASSLGGADNSPLHF | TGTGCCAGCAGCTTAGGTGGGGCAGATAATTCACCCCTCCACTTT
TRBJ1-2 | . | TRBV5-1 | TRBD1 | CASSLGDRADGYTF | TGCGCCAGCAGCTTGGGCGACAGGGCTGACGGCTACACCTTC
TRBJ2-7 | . | TRBV19 | TRBD2 | CASSIGREFAYEQYF | TGTGCCAGTAGCATAGGGCGGGAGTTTGCCTACGAGCAGTACTTC
TRBJ2-7 | few | TRBV10-3 | . | CAISESGAASYEQYF | TGTGCCATCAGTGAGTCAGGCGCGGCCTCCTACGAGCAGTACTTC
TRBJ1-1 | . | TRBV27 | . | CASSFRGKNTEAFF | TGTGCCAGCAGTTTCAGGGGCAAGAACACTGAAGCTTTCTTT
TRBJ2-7 | . | TRBV18 | . | CASSPGTLTYEQYF | TGTGCCAGCTCACCTGGGACTCTTACCTACGAGCAGTACTTC
TRBJ2-1 | . | TRBV14 | TRBD2 | CASSRTRWSGGLGNEQFF | TGTGCCAGCAGCCGAACTCGGTGGAGCGGGGGCTTAGGCAATGAGCAGTTCTTC
TRBJ2-3 | . | TRBV10-1 | TRBD2 | CASSLTSGRNTDTQYF | TGCGCCAGCAGCCTGACTAGCGGGAGGAACACAGATACGCAGTATTTT
TRBJ1-1 | . | TRBV25-1 | . | CASSELEGIGTEAFF | TGTGCCAGCAGTGAGTTGGAGGGAATCGGGACTGAAGCTTTCTTT
TRBJ1-2 | . | TRBV11-2 | . | CASSFGGGSSYGYTF | TGTGCCAGCAGCTTCGGGGGGGGCAGTTCCTATGGCTACACCTTC
TRBJ2-3 | . | TRBV7-2 | . | CASSLETQDTQYF | TGTGCCAGCAGCTTAGAAACACAAGATACGCAGTATTTT
TRBJ2-2 | once | TRBV3-1/TRBV3-2 | TRBD2 | CASSLGLHTGELFF | TGTGCCAGCAGCCTGGGACTACACACCGGGGAGCTGTTTTTT
TRBJ2-5 | . | TRBV7-2 | . | CASSRTGEYQETQYF | TGTGCCAGCAGCCGGACTGGGGAGTACCAAGAGACCCAGTACTTC